One sample yielded the 27 T cell receptor beta chains listed below, sequenced in a study of blood T cells in healthy people across ages. A second PCR, run for about 7 to 11 cycles, used a sample-barcoded 5' primer plus a J-beta primer mix. TCRdb reprocessed the 5' RACE reads via MiXCR and lists one record per CDR3 protein. Here the sample spans roughly 1.5 million distinct CDR3 sequences, 40% to 45% being singletons. The sequenced sample was blood. The receptors were sampled from a woman aged 18 to 35 in good health.

This chain joins TRBV7-9 and TRBJ2-1; no firm D call. V was cut by 5 bases and J by 3 bases, with 20 bases left in between. The CDR3 spans 17 residues. Per germline, CDR1 SEHNR and CDR2 FQNEAQ (reference sequence). CDR3 nucleotide sequence: TGTGCCAGCAGCCCTTCGGAAAGCAACTACGTCTACAATGAGCAGTTCTTC. It translates to CASSPSESNYVYNEQFF.

This chain connects TRBV12-3 or TRBV12-4 to TRBJ2-1; TRBD2 is a possible D gene (7 bases). The V end lost 5 bases, the J end lost 7 bases, and 12 bases lay between the germline ends. The CDR3 loop spans 13 amino acids. This CDR3 is CASSQGGVNEQFF. The CDR3 region has the DNA TGTGCCAGCAGTCAAGGGGGGGTAAATGAGCAGTTCTTC.

The chain carries TRBV19 and TRBJ2-1, with no clear D. The germline V and J ends were trimmed by 3 bases and 8 bases, with 11 bases remaining between them. Germline assignment: CDR1 LNHDA and CDR2 SQIVND (reference sequence). The CDR3 runs to 13 residues. The CDR3 is CASSITLRYEQFF. The CDR3 DNA sequence: TGTGCCAGTAGTATCACCCTAAGGTATGAGCAGTTCTTC.

This rearrangement joins TRBV20-1 to TRBJ2-4; D remains unclear. The J call is in doubt because the DNA end fits TRBJ2-5 better. Looked up from germline, CDR1 is DFQATT and CDR2 is SNEGSKA (reference sequence). The CDR3 has 12 amino acids. This chain's CDR3 is CSASRQEKTQYF. CDR3 nucleotides: TGCAGTGCTAGCCGGCAGGAAAAGACCCAGTACTTC.

V and J are TRBV29-1 and TRBJ1-6; 9 bases are shared with TRBD1. The CDR3 is 13 residues long. With 5 bases clipped from V and 5 bases from J, the junction kept 1 base outside the gene matches. Germline CDR1 SQVTM, CDR2 ANQGSEA. CDR3 nucleotide sequence: TGCAGCGTTCGACAGGGGGATAATTCACCCCTCCACTTT. Protein product: CSVRQGDNSPLHF.

The V call is TRBV4-3, the J call TRBJ2-1, with 7 bases lining up with TRBD1. V trimming: 3 bases; J trimming: 3 bases; junction bases outside the gene matches: 5. This CDR3 region has 15 residues. Germline V gives CDR1 LGHNA, CDR2 YSLEER. In DNA form, the CDR3 reads TGCGCCAGCAGCCACACCGGGACAGACTACAATGAGCAGTTCTTC. Translating gives CASSHTGTDYNEQFF.

Note on this clonotype: At one end, the junction sequence differs from germline, possibly due to a read error. This rearrangement joins TRBV6-1 to TRBJ1-6; 7 bases match TRBD1. CDR3 length: 16 amino acids. Germline V gene sequence: CDR1 MNHNS, CDR2 SASEGT. This CDR3 is CASSEAGQSYNSPLHF. The CDR3 DNA reads TGTGCCAGCAGCGAAGCGGGACAGTCCTATAATTCACCCCTCCACTTT.

This clonotype was observed a handful of times. This chain joins TRBV25-1 and TRBJ1-2, with D unclear. CDR1 and CDR2 (germline): MGHDK, SYGVNS. Trimming removed 7 bases from V and 4 bases from J, with 16 bases in between. The CDR3 contains 14 residues. The CDR3 DNA reads TGTGCCAGCAAGGAGGGAGGTTCCCTCTATGGCTACACCTTC. This codes for CASKEGGSLYGYTF.

The rearrangement links TRBV20-1 to TRBJ1-1; TRBD1 aligns across 9 bases. CDR1 DFQATT and CDR2 SNEGSKA come from the germline V gene (reference sequence). This CDR3 comprises 15 residues. V lost 7 bases, J lost 1 base, and 10 bases stayed unmatched. The CDR3 region is CSVRTGVWENTEAFF. CDR3 in DNA: TGCAGTGTCAGGACAGGGGTCTGGGAGAACACTGAAGCTTTCTTT.

V gene TRBV12-3 or TRBV12-4 combines with J gene TRBJ2-4; 8 bases line up with TRBD1. The CDR3 runs 14 residues. V lost 6 bases, J lost 8 bases, and 9 bases stayed unmatched. The chain's CDR3 is CASRPSWGQDIQYF. CDR3 DNA sequence: TGTGCCAGCAGACCCTCGTGGGGACAGGACATTCAGTACTTC.

This clonotype was observed a single time. This sequence joins TRBV20-1 and TRBJ2-3; 11 nucleotides agree with TRBD2. The CDR3 runs to 17 residues. The V and J ends lost 3 bases and 4 bases, in that order; junction bases with no gene match: 12. In germline, CDR1 is DFQATT, CDR2 SNEGSKA (reference sequence). The CDR3 sequence is CSASSGWSTSGADTQYF. CDR3 nucleotides: TGCAGTGCTAGTTCGGGGTGGTCGACTAGCGGGGCAGATACGCAGTATTTT.

The chain employs TRBV20-1 and TRBJ2-3; 9 bases are a match to TRBD2. V was clipped by 6 bases and J by 4 bases; unmatched bases: 14. This CDR3 has 16 amino acids. The germline CDR1 and CDR2 sequences are DFQATT and SNEGSKA (reference sequence). The DNA for the CDR3 is TGCAGTGCAACAATCAGGGCTAGCGGGATCGCAGATACGCAGTATTTT. Amino acids: CSATIRASGIADTQYF.

This sequence joins TRBV29-1 and TRBJ2-7; D may be TRBD2 (6 bases). CDR1 is SQVTM, CDR2 ANQGSEA, per germline. This CDR3 has 14 residues. V lost 4 bases and J 2 bases, leaving 15 bases between the germline ends. CDR3 sequence reads: CSVAAGPNAYEQYF. The DNA for the CDR3 is TGCAGCGTTGCGGCGGGGCCTAATGCCTACGAGCAGTACTTC.

With respect to this clonotype: Given a much more abundant clone one base away, this may be a read error. The genes are TRBV29-1 and TRBJ2-1; D is possibly TRBD1 (5 bases). The J call may be wrong; the DNA end is better matched by TRBJ2-7. The CDR3 has 13 residues. Germline CDR1 is SQVTM and CDR2 is ANQGSEA. This CDR3 is CSVRDSSYNEQYF. The CDR3 DNA follows: TGCAGCGTTCGAGACAGCTCCTACAATGAGCAGTACTTC.

V gene TRBV7-9 combines with J gene TRBJ2-1; TRBD1 matches at 8 bases. After removal of 5 bases from V and 13 bases from J, the junction contained 13 bases not matched to a gene. Per germline, CDR1 SEHNR and CDR2 FQNEAQ (reference sequence). This CDR3 contains 14 residues. CDR3 coding DNA: TGTGCCAGCAGCCCCCGGGACAGGAAAGAGACCCAGTTCTTC. Protein sequence: CASSPRDRKETQFF.

V is TRBV29-1 and J is TRBJ2-1, with D possibly TRBD2 on 6 matching bases. Trimming took off 4 bases at V and 4 bases at J, with 11 bases between the two ends. CDR1 is SQVTM and CDR2 is ANQGSEA in the germline V gene. CDR3 size: 13 residues. The CDR3 sequence: CSVGGVGYNEQFF. CDR3 DNA sequence: TGCAGCGTTGGCGGGGTGGGGTACAATGAGCAGTTCTTC.

This rearrangement joins TRBV5-1 to TRBJ2-7; 7 nucleotides align to TRBD2. The CDR3 contains 15 residues. The germline gives CDR1 SGHRS, CDR2 YFSETQ. The ends lost 2 bases at V and 0 bases at J; junction bases unmatched: 5. The CDR3 sequence: CASSFSGPSSYEQYF. CDR3 bases: TGCGCCAGCAGCTTTAGCGGGCCGAGCTCCTACGAGCAGTACTTC. The full variable domain, completed using reference TRBV5-1 and TRBJ2-7, is KAGVTQTPRYLIKTRGQQVTLSCSPISGHRSVSWYQQTPGQGLQFLFEYFSETQRNKGNFPGRFSGRQFSNSRSEMNVSTLELGDSALYLCASSFSGPSSYEQYFGPGTRLTVT.

This clonotype has just a few counts. The CDR3 nucleotides are TGTGCCAGCAGTAGGACTCCTACTTACGAGCAGTACTTC. It yields the protein CASSRTPTYEQYF. V is TRBV3-1 and J is TRBJ2-5; maybe TRBD2 (5 bases). The DNA end lines up better with TRBJ2-7; the J call may be wrong. This CDR3 is 13 amino acids long. Germline CDR1 is LGHDT and CDR2 is YNNKEL (reference sequence).

CDR3 loop: CSARVAGANQPQHF. For the CDR3, the DNA is TGCAGTGCTAGAGTCGCCGGGGCGAATCAGCCCCAGCATTTT. V and J are TRBV20-1 and TRBJ1-5; D possibly corresponds to TRBD1 (5 bases). V lost 1 base, J lost 4 bases, and 11 bases lay in between. This CDR3 spans 14 amino acids. Germline V gene lookup returns CDR1 DFQATT and CDR2 SNEGSKA (reference sequence).

This rearrangement joins TRBV12-3 or TRBV12-4 to TRBJ2-1, with D unclear. The CDR3 has 15 residues. V lost 7 bases to trimming and J lost 3 bases, with 16 bases between them. CDR3 sequence: CASNSETRVYNEQFF. The CDR3 DNA follows: TGTGCCAGCAATTCCGAAACCCGCGTCTACAATGAGCAGTTCTTC.

The chain carries TRBV7-9 and TRBJ1-1; possibly TRBD1 for D (6 bases). Trimming removed 3 bases from V and 2 bases from J, with 10 bases in between. CDR3 length equals 14 residues. The V gene's germline CDR1 is SEHNR and CDR2 FQNEAQ (reference sequence). The CDR3 DNA reads as TGTGCCAGCAGCTTTAGACAGGATAACACTGAAGCTTTCTTT. As protein: CASSFRQDNTEAFF.

The genes are TRBV20-1 and TRBJ2-1; TRBD2 agrees at 7 bases. Looked up from germline, CDR1 is DFQATT and CDR2 is SNEGSKA (reference sequence). CDR3 length equals 16 residues. The V segment lost 5 bases and the J segment 0 bases; nucleotides outside the gene matches: 10. CDR3 residues: CSAPQTLAVSYNEQFF. CDR3 bases: TGCAGTGCTCCCCAGACTCTAGCGGTCTCCTACAATGAGCAGTTCTTC.

This chain connects TRBV19 to TRBJ1-2, with D uncertain. The V and J ends lost 8 bases and 4 bases respectively, with 14 bases between them. This CDR3 is 13 amino acids long. Germline V gene lookup returns CDR1 LNHDA and CDR2 SQIVND (reference sequence). The CDR3 is CASDQPSGYGYTF. The CDR3 DNA sequence: TGTGCCAGTGACCAACCATCGGGCTATGGCTACACCTTC.

The chain links TRBV7-8 to TRBJ2-7; 7 positions agree with TRBD1. V dropped 1 base and J dropped 5; count of bases not matched to a gene: 5. The germline V gene encodes CDR1 SGHVS and CDR2 FQNEAQ. The length of the CDR3 is 14 residues. This CDR3 reads CASSLEWGTDEQYF. CDR3 DNA sequence: TGTGCCAGCAGCTTAGAGTGGGGGACAGACGAGCAGTACTTC.

This clonotype occurred a few times. This chain joins TRBV27 and TRBJ1-5, with a weak D call TRBD1 (5 bases). Deletions cut 5 bases from V and 4 bases from J, with 12 bases between. The CDR3 loop spans 14 amino acids. Germline V gene sequence: CDR1 MNHEY, CDR2 SMNVEV (reference sequence). The CDR3 DNA sequence: TGTGCCAGCAGTGCGGGACTTCAAAATCAGCCCCAGCATTTT. Amino acids: CASSAGLQNQPQHF.

CDR3 sequence reads: CASSLVGGKDYNEQYF. CDR3 nucleotide sequence: TGTGCCAGCAGCTTAGTAGGCGGGAAGGACTACAATGAGCAGTACTTC. The rearrangement uses TRBV11-2 and TRBJ2-1, with D perhaps TRBD2 (6 bases). The DNA matches TRBJ2-7 better at its end, which makes the J call doubtful. CDR1 is SGHAT, CDR2 FQNNGV, per germline. The CDR3 has 16 amino acids.

This clonotype was detected only a few times. An end of the junction does not agree with germline; a read error may underlie this. This chain connects TRBV7-7 to TRBJ2-5, with 8 bases aligning to TRBD2. The CDR3 length is 15 residues. Germline V gene lookup returns CDR1 SSHAT and CDR2 FNYEAQ (reference sequence). CDR3 in amino acids: CASSPIGGVQETQYF. The DNA of the CDR3 is TGTGCTAGCAGCCCAATCGGGGGGGTCCAAGAGACCCAGTACTTC.